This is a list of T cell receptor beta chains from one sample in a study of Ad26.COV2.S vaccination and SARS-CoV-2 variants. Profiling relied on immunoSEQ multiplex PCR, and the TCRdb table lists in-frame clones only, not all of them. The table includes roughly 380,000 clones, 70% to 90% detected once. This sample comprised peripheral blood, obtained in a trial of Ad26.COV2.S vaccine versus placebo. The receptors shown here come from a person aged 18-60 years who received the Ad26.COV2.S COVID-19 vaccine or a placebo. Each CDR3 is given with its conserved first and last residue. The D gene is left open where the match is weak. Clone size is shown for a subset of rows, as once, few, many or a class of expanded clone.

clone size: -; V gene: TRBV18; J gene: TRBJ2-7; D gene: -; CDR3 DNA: TGTGCCAGCTCACCACCTAGGCTGGGGGATCTCGACGAGCAGTACTTC; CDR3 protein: CASSPPRLGDLDEQYF
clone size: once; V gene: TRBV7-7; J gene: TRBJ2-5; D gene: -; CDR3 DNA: TGTGCCAGCAGCTTAAACCCGGGGTTCCAAGAGACCCAGTACTTC; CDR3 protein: CASSLNPGFQETQYF
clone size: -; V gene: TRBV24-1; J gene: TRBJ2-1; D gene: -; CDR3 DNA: TGTGCCACCAGTGATACTAGGGTTTACAATGAGCAGTTCTTC; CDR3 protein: CATSDTRVYNEQFF
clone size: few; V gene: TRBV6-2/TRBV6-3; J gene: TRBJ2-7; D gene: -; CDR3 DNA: TGTGCCAGCAGTTACGGTGACAACTCCTTGAACTACGAGCAGTACTTC; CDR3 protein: CASSYGDNSLNYEQYF
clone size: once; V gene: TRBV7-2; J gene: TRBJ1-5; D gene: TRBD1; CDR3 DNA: TGTGCCAGCAGCCCGTACAGGGGGTTCAATCAGCCCCAGCATTTT; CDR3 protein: CASSPYRGFNQPQHF
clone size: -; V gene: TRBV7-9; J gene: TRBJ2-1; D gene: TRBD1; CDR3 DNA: TGTGCCAGCAGCTTAGGAGGGACAGGGGCCTACAATGAGCAGTTCTTC; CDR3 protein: CASSLGGTGAYNEQFF
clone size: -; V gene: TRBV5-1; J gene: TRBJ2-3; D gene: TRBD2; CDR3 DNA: TGCGCCAGCAGCTTGATGGCGTCGGGAGGATTCACAGATACGCAGTATTTT; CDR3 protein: CASSLMASGGFTDTQYF
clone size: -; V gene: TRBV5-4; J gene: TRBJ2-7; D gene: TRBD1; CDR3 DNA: TGTGCCAGCAGCTCGACAGGGAATAGCTACGAGCAGTACTTC; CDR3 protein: CASSSTGNSYEQYF
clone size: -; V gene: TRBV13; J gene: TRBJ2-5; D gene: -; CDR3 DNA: TGTGCCAGCAGCTTACAGGTACTGGAGACCCAGTACTTC; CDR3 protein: CASSLQVLETQYF
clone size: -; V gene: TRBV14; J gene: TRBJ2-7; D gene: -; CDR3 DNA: TGTGCCAGCAGCCAAGACGCGTTCGGGTTCGCGCAGTACTTC; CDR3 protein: CASSQDAFGFAQYF
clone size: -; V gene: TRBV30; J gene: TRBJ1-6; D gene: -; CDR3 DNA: TGTGCCTGGAGGTGGACTAATTCACCCCTCCACTTT; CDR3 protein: CAWRWTNSPLHF
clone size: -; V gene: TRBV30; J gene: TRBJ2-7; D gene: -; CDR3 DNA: TGTGCCTGGAGTGTTGGGGGCTACGAGCAGTACTTC; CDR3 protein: CAWSVGGYEQYF
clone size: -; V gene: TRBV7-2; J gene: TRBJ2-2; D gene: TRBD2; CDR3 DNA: TGTGCCAGCAGCTACGCTCCGGGACTAGCACCCACCGGGGAGCTGTTTTTT; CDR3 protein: CASSYAPGLAPTGELFF
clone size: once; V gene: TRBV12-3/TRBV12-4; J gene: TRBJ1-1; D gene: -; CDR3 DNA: TGTGCCAGCAGTGAACGGGACACTGAAGCTTTCTTT; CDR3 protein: CASSERDTEAFF
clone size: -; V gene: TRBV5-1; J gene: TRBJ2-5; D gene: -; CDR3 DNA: TGCGCCAGCAGCTTGGCTCGGGGGGCCAGGGAGACCCAGTACTTC; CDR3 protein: CASSLARGARETQYF
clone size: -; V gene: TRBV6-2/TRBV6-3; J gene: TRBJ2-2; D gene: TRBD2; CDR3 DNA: TGTGCCAGCAGTTACTCTAGCGGGAGGGACGGGGAGCTGTTTTTT; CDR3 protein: CASSYSSGRDGELFF
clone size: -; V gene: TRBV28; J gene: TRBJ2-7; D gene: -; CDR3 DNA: TGTGCCAGCAGGGGACCGGGGCAGGAACTCTACGAGCAGTACTTC; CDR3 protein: CASRGPGQELYEQYF
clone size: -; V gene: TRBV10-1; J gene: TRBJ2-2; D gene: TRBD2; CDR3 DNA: TGCGCCAGCAGTGAACGTAGCGGGGGGCGCACCGGGGAGCTGTTTTTT; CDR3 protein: CASSERSGGRTGELFF
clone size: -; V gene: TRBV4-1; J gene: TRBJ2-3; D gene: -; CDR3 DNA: TGCGCCAGCAGCCAAGAGGCCCCCACAGATACGCAGTATTTT; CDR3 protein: CASSQEAPTDTQYF
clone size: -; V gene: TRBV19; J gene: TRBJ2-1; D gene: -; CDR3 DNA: TGTGCCAGTAGTTGGGCCTACAATGAGCAGTTCTTC; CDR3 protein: CASSWAYNEQFF
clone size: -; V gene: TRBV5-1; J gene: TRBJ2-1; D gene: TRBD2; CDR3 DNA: TGCGCCAGCAGCTTGGGACAACTAGCGGACGACAATGAGCAGTTCTTC; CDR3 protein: CASSLGQLADDNEQFF
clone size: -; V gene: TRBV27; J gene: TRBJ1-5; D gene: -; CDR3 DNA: TGTGCCAGCAGTTTTTTAGGGGGTTCGAGCAATCAGCCCCAGCATTTT; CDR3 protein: CASSFLGGSSNQPQHF
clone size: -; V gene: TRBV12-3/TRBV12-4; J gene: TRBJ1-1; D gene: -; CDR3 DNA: TGTGCGACCGGAGGGGCAGGGGCTGAAGCTTTCTTT; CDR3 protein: CATGGAGAEAFF
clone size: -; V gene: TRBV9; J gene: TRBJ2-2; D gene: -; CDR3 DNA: TGTGCCAGCAGCGCCGGGAGTGTGGACACCGGGGAGCTGTTTTTT; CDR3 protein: CASSAGSVDTGELFF
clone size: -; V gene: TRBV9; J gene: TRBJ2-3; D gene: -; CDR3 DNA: TGTGCCAGCAACAAAGCGGCTAGCACAGATACGCAGTATTTT; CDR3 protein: CASNKAASTDTQYF
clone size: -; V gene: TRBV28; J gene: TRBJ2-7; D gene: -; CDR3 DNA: TGTGCCAGCAGTTTATTCAGGGGTGAAACCTACGAGCAGTACTTC; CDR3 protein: CASSLFRGETYEQYF